One and the same sample provided the 20 T cell receptor beta chains below, sequenced in a study of CD8+ T cells in alopecia areata. Reverse transcribed after extraction, RNA yielded cDNA as the sequencing template. Profiled with immunoSEQ multiplex PCR; TCRdb holds only in-frame clones, not every one. The repertoire consists of some 110,000 clones, none detected only once. Input material: lesional skin. All receptors derive from a C3H/HeJ mouse with alopecia areata. MHC haplotype here: H2-k.

This clone was seen a few times. Gene names refer to mouse genes. The CDR3 goes on 4 residues after the read ends, and that part is filled in from the germline J gene. J is TRBJ2-5 and V is TRBV13-3; 10 bases are a match to TRBD1. The CDR3 sequence is 14 residues long. J gave up 3 bases and V 6 bases, and 4 bases lay outside the gene matches. CDR1 is NNHDY and CDR2 is SYVADS in the germline V gene. CDR3 sequence reads: CASKRTGGQDTQYF. Partial CDR3 DNA: TGTGCCAGCAAAAGGACAGGGGGGCAAGAC.

This clone appeared a few times. Genes and germline come from the mouse. Read data end 4 residues before the CDR3 end; the end is taken from the germline J gene. The rearrangement uses TRBV13-3 and TRBJ2-5, with 10 nucleotides matching TRBD1. The CDR3 length is 15 residues. The germline V gene encodes CDR1 NNHDY and CDR2 SYVADS. The V and J ends lost 5 bases and 3 bases, in that order; junction bases with no gene match: 6. CDR3 protein: CASSLGTGVQDTQYF. CDR3 DNA, as far as it was read: TGTGCCAGCAGCCTCGGGACAGGGGTTCAAGAC.

With respect to this clone: The gene symbols are mouse symbols. With the read ending 4 residues before the CDR3 end, the germline J gene is used to fill in that end. V is TRBV19 and J is TRBJ1-4, with TRBD1 matching over 9 bases. CDR3 size: 13 residues. Germline CDR1 FNHDT, CDR2 SITEND (reference sequence). The trim removed 10 bases at V and 3 bases at J, leaving 4 bases unmatched. The CDR3 DNA, read in part, is TGTGCCGCCCGGGACAGGGCCAACGAA. Amino acid sequence: CAARDRANE. The CDR3 as a whole reads CAARDRANERLFF.

In this sample, this clone turned up many times. Germline and genes: mouse. The CDR3 is cut off 4 residues early in the read; its end comes from the germline J gene. V gene TRBV13-3 combines with J gene TRBJ2-1, with 10 bases lining up with TRBD2. V dropped 9 bases and J dropped 6; count of bases not matched to a gene: 6. CDR3 size: 13 residues. In germline, CDR1 is NNHDY, CDR2 SYVADS. The sequenced CDR3 bases are TGTGCCACCCGGACTGGGGGTTTTGCT. Encoded protein: CATRTGGFA. The whole CDR3 region reads CATRTGGFAEQFF.

There are a few counts of this clone. Germline and genes here are mouse. CDR3 residues: CTCSRRDRGDYTF. The CDR3 bases that were read are TGCACCTGCAGTAGACGGGACAGAGGC. The chain couples TRBV1 to TRBJ1-2; 7 positions match TRBD1. The read ends 4 residues early relative to the CDR3; the germline J gene fills the gap. Per the germline V gene, CDR1 is NSQYPW and CDR2 is LRSPGD (reference sequence). CDR3 length: 13 amino acids. Full variable domain (outside the CDR3, taken from reference TRBV1 and TRBJ1-2): VTLLEQNPRWRLVPRGQAVNLRCILKNSQYPWMSWYQQDLQKQLQWLFTLRSPGDKEVKSLPGADYLATRVTDTELRLQVANMSQGRTLYCTCSRRDRGDYTFGSGTRLLVI.

There are a few counts of this clone. At residue 11, the translated DNA and the protein in TCRdb do not agree; the protein given here is derived from the DNA. Gene names refer to mouse genes. The sequence runs out 3 residues before the end of the CDR3; the remainder is reconstructed from the germline J gene. This chain joins TRBV1 and TRBJ1-3, with D perhaps TRBD1 (5 bases). Trimming stripped 4 bases from V and 4 bases from J, with 11 bases between. Germline-derived CDR1 and CDR2 are NSQYPW and LRSPGD (reference sequence). There are 14 residues in the CDR3. Here the CDR3 reads CTCSGRQGGNTLYF. The covered CDR3 bases are TGCACCTGCAGTGGTAGGCAGGGAGGAAATACG. The full variable domain, its missing parts supplied by reference TRBV1 and TRBJ1-3, is VTLLEQNPRWRLVPRGQAVNLRCILKNSQYPWMSWYQQDLQKQLQWLFTLRSPGDKEVKSLPGADYLATRVTDTELRLQVANMSQGRTLYCTCSGRQGGNTLYFGEGSRLIVV.

This clone was counted between two and nine times. The TCRdb protein fails to match the DNA translation at residue 13; the protein reported here was translated from the DNA. The genes are named according to mouse. Read coverage stops 3 residues before the CDR3 terminus; the germline J gene supplies the remainder. The J gene is TRBJ1-3, the V gene TRBV13-3, with 11 bases aligning to TRBD1. J lost 3 bases, V lost 1 base, and 3 bases had no gene match. The CDR3 is made up of 16 amino acids. Looked up from germline, CDR1 is NNHDY and CDR2 is SYVADS. This chain's CDR3 is CASSDLDRGLGNTLYF. The covered CDR3 bases are TGTGCCAGCAGTGATTTGGACAGGGGGCTTGGAAATACG.

About this clone itself: Here the gene names and germline are mouse. The read ends 4 residues early relative to the CDR3; the germline J gene fills the gap. V and J are TRBV13-3 and TRBJ2-2; 7 bases match TRBD1. The CDR3 is 16 residues long. Per germline, CDR1 NNHDY and CDR2 SYVADS. Unmatched junction bases numbered 2, after V lost 0 bases and J lost 0 bases. Partial CDR3 DNA: TGTGCCAGCAGTGATGGGGACAGTCCAAACACCGGG. Its translation: CASSDGDSPNTG. Given in full, the CDR3 is CASSDGDSPNTGQLYF.

In this sample, this clone turned up a few times. Germline and genes: mouse. The CDR3 end is not reached by the read, which stops 4 residues before it; the germline J gene fills it in. This chain joins TRBV5 and TRBJ1-2, with D maybe TRBD1 (6 bases). V dropped 0 bases and J dropped 0 bases, with 11 bases sitting between them. The germline V gene has CDR1 LGHNA and CDR2 YNLKQL (reference sequence). CDR3 length: 16 amino acids. The CDR3 is CASSQDFWTANSDYTF. CDR3 bases read: TGTGCCAGCAGCCAAGATTTTTGGACAGCAAACTCC.

This clone was picked up a small number of times. Mouse gene names apply. The read ends 4 residues before the CDR3 terminus; that terminus is restored from the germline J gene. The genes are TRBV1 and TRBJ1-4; 10 bases agree with TRBD1. The CDR3 totals 16 residues. V trimming: 3 bases; J trimming: 0 bases; junction bases outside the gene matches: 1. Per the germline V gene, CDR1 is NSQYPW and CDR2 is LRSPGD (reference sequence). The CDR3 bases that were read are TGCACCTGCAGTGCGACAGGGGGCATTTCCAACGAA. It translates to CTCSATGGISNE. From start to end, the CDR3 is CTCSATGGISNERLFF.

This clone has more than one count but fewer than ten. The gene names here belong to mouse. The missing CDR3 end, 4 residues past where the read stops, is filled in from the germline J gene. The rearrangement links TRBV13-3 to TRBJ2-3; 7 nucleotides align to TRBD1. Unmatched junction bases numbered 6, after V lost 10 bases and J lost 1 base. In germline, CDR1 is NNHDY, CDR2 SYVADS. The CDR3 is 13 residues long. The CDR3 is CAVRQGGAETLYF. Partial CDR3 DNA: TGTGCCGTCAGACAGGGTGGTGCAGAA.

As concerns this clone: The germline and genes are mouse ones. The read terminates 4 residues ahead of where the CDR3 ends, so the germline J gene completes it. The chain combines TRBV13-2 with TRBJ2-1; the D gene is possibly TRBD2 (6 bases). Trimming left V 3 bases short and J 3 bases short, with 10 bases between. Germline V gene data show CDR1 as NNHNN and CDR2 as SYGAGS (reference sequence). The CDR3 length is 14 residues. This CDR3 reads CASGARDFYAEQFF. Incomplete CDR3 DNA: TGTGCCAGCGGTGCCCGGGACTTCTATGCT.

On this clone itself: The germline and genes are mouse ones. The observed sequence ends 4 residues before the CDR3 terminus, with the missing tail filled in from the germline J gene. This chain connects TRBV19 to TRBJ2-3; D perhaps matches TRBD2 (5 bases). This CDR3 is 13 amino acids long. The germline CDR1 and CDR2 sequences are FNHDT and SITEND (reference sequence). Trimming removed 6 bases at V and 4 bases at J, with 12 bases between. CDR3 sequence: CASTGSSSETLYF. The sequenced CDR3 bases are TGTGCCAGCACTGGGTCTAGTTCAGAA.

On this clone itself: Mouse names are used for the genes. The sequence runs out 4 residues before the end of the CDR3; the remainder is reconstructed from the germline J gene. The same CDR3 is also encoded by other DNA sequences in this sample. This chain connects TRBV13-3 to TRBJ2-2; 9 bases match TRBD2. The V gene's germline CDR1 is NNHDY and CDR2 SYVADS. Losses at the gene ends were 2 bases for V and 4 bases for J; bases not matched to a gene: 0. This CDR3 is 14 amino acids long. The part of the CDR3 DNA that was read is TGTGCCAGCAGTGAGGACTGGGGCACCGGG. This sequence encodes CASSEDWGTG. The CDR3 in full is CASSEDWGTGQLYF.

This clone was observed at least ten times. The germline and genes are mouse ones. Read coverage stops 4 residues before the CDR3 terminus; the germline J gene supplies the remainder. The same CDR3 can be traced to other DNA sequences in this sample. This chain joins TRBV13-1 and TRBJ2-7; 7 nucleotides line up with TRBD2. The germline V gene has CDR1 NSHNY and CDR2 SYGAGN. The CDR3 covers 13 residues. Germline trimming cut 3 bases from V and 3 bases from J; bases unmatched to any gene: 3. CDR3 DNA, as far as it was read: TGTGCCAGCAGTGGTGACTGGGTCTAT. Protein product: CASSGDWVY. The CDR3 reads in full as CASSGDWVYEQYF.

Turning to this clone: The protein given in TCRdb and the translation of the DNA differ at residue 13, and the sequence presented here derives from the DNA. Mouse gene names apply. The sequenced fragment ends 3 residues before the CDR3 boundary, so the rest is inferred from the germline J gene. The V gene is TRBV13-1, the J gene TRBJ1-3; 10 bases line up with TRBD1. Unmatched junction bases numbered 5, after V lost 2 bases and J lost 3 bases. Germline V gives CDR1 NSHNY, CDR2 SYGAGN. CDR3 length equals 16 residues. Incomplete CDR3 DNA: TGTGCCAGCAGTGACCAGACAGGGGGCTATGGAAATACG. It codes for CASSDQTGGYGNT. The entire CDR3 protein reads CASSDQTGGYGNTLYF.

Turning to this clone: Gene names refer to mouse genes. The CDR3 end falls 4 residues outside the read, so it is completed with the germline J gene. V usage is TRBV13-3 and J usage is TRBJ1-4; TRBD1 matches 9 bases. The germline V gene encodes CDR1 NNHDY and CDR2 SYVADS. The CDR3 is made up of 13 amino acids. Trimming cost V 7 bases and J 5 bases; bases outside gene matches: 3. CDR3 bases read: TGTGCCAGCTCGGGACAGGGAAACGAA. It codes for CASSGQGNE. The full CDR3 sequence reads CASSGQGNERLFF. Supplemented by reference TRBV13-3 and TRBJ1-4, the full variable domain reads EAAVTQSPRSKVAVTGGKVTLSCHQTNNHDYMYWYRQDTGHGLRLIHYSYVADSTEKGDIPDGYKASRPSQENFSLILELASLSQTAVYFCASSGQGNERLFFGHGTKLSVL.

Comment on this clone: The protein recorded in TCRdb does not match the translated DNA at residue 12; the protein presented here comes from translating the DNA. Gene and germline names: mouse. Sequencing ends 3 residues short of the CDR3 end; the germline J gene provides the rest. The rearrangement links TRBV19 to TRBJ1-3; TRBD1 matches at 10 bases. Germline CDR1 is FNHDT and CDR2 is SITEND (reference sequence). Losses at the gene ends were 5 bases for V and 6 bases for J; bases not matched to a gene: 8. CDR3 length: 15 amino acids. CDR3 DNA (partial): TGTGCCAGCAGCCGGACAGGGGGGTTCTTAAATACG. It specifies CASSRTGGFLNT. The CDR3, in full, reads CASSRTGGFLNTLYF.

In its sample, this clone was seen a few times. These gene names are mouse names. The read halts 4 residues ahead of the CDR3 end, with the missing end drawn from the germline J gene. The V call is TRBV1, the J call TRBJ1-1; 9 bases are a match to TRBD1. After removal of 1 base from V and 1 base from J, the junction contained 4 bases not matched to a gene. This CDR3 is 16 amino acids long. Germline V gene sequence: CDR1 NSQYPW, CDR2 LRSPGD (reference sequence). The CDR3 loop is CTCSAASTGGNTEVFF. The sequenced CDR3 bases are TGCACCTGCAGTGCAGCCTCGACAGGGGGAAACACA.

In the case of this clone: These gene names are mouse names. The covered CDR3 bases are TGTGCCAGCGGTGACCAGGGGGCCACCGGG. Its translation: CASGDQGATG. The complete CDR3 sequence is CASGDQGATGQLYF. The chain couples TRBV13-2 to TRBJ2-2, with TRBD1 identical over 8 bases. The read is 4 residues too short to cover the CDR3 end, so that end is filled in from the germline J gene. Germline V gene sequence: CDR1 NNHNN, CDR2 SYGAGS (reference sequence). Unmatched junction bases numbered 1, after V lost 2 bases and J lost 4 bases. The CDR3 totals 14 residues.